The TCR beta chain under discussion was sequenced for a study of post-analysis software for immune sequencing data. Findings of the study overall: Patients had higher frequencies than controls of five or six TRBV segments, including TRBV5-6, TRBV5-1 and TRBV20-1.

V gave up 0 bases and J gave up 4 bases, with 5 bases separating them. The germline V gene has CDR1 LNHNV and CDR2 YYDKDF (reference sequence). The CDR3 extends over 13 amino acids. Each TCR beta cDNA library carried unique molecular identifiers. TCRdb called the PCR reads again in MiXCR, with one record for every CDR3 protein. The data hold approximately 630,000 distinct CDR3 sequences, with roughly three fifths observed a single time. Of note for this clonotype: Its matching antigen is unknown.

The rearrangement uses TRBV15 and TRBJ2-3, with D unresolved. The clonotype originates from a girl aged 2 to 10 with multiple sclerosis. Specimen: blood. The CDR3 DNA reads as TGTGCCACCAGCAGAGATCCCCCAGATACGCAGTATTTT. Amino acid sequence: CATSRDPPDTQYF.